Below, 25 T cell receptor beta chains from the same sample are listed, as sequenced in a study of control samples from healthy donors and cancer patients. Clones were sequenced by immunoSEQ multiplex PCR, and TCRdb holds only the in-frame ones, with some missing. The table has 150,000 or so clones, 93% seen once; the top ten hold roughly 5.5%. The sequenced sample consisted of blood. These receptor sequences come from a man younger than 30 in good health.

The CDR3 coding sequence is TGTGCCAGCAGCTTAATCCTCCGACAGGGTCGTGTAGAACTGTTTTTT. Encoded protein: CASSLILRQGRVELFF. V usage is TRBV7-9 and J usage is TRBJ1-4, with 7 positions matching TRBD1. Germline values: CDR1 SEHNR, CDR2 FQNEAQ (reference sequence). Losses at the gene ends were 2 bases for V and 12 bases for J; bases not matched to a gene: 15. This CDR3 has 16 residues.

The V gene is TRBV28, the J gene TRBJ2-7, with 9 bases lining up with TRBD1. This CDR3 region has 15 residues. Per germline, CDR1 MDHEN and CDR2 SYDVKM. V lost 6 bases, J lost 6 bases, and 12 bases stayed unmatched. CDR3 region: CASRGGDRDLGEQYF. The CDR3 DNA reads TGTGCCAGCAGGGGGGGGGACAGGGACCTGGGCGAGCAGTACTTC.

The chain employs TRBV2 and TRBJ2-1, with 11 bases fitting TRBD1. Germline V CDR1 and CDR2: SNHLY, FYNNEI. V shed 7 bases and J 8 bases; nucleotides not matched to a gene: 10. The CDR3 extends over 15 amino acids. The chain's CDR3 is CASIRTGGFPDEQFF. The CDR3 nucleotides read TGTGCCAGCATTAGGACAGGGGGCTTCCCCGATGAGCAGTTCTTC.

CDR3 bases: TGTGCCAGCAGCTTTACCCGGAATGAGCAGTTCTTC. Translated, it gives CASSFTRNEQFF. The chain has TRBV14 and TRBJ2-1; no firm D call. The CDR3 contains 12 residues. Per the germline V gene, CDR1 is SGHDN and CDR2 is FVKESK. The V end was cut by 5 bases, the J end by 7 bases, with 9 bases between.

This rearrangement joins TRBV6-6 to TRBJ1-2; D is uncertain. Trimming left V 2 bases short and J 6 bases short, with 13 bases between. Germline V gene sequence: CDR1 MNHNY, CDR2 SVGAGI (reference sequence). The CDR3 length is 14 residues. As DNA, the CDR3 is TGTGCCAGCAGTTACCCACCTCAGGTAGATGGCTACACCTTC. It translates to CASSYPPQVDGYTF.

This rearrangement joins TRBV29-1 to TRBJ1-2; perhaps TRBD1 as D (5 bases). The V end was cut by 0 bases, the J end by 3 bases, with 8 bases between. Germline V gene sequence: CDR1 SQVTM, CDR2 ANQGSEA. The CDR3 has 13 residues. CDR3 sequence reads: CSVEDREDYGYTF. The CDR3 DNA sequence: TGCAGCGTTGAAGACAGGGAGGACTATGGCTACACCTTC.

V gene TRBV19 combines with J gene TRBJ1-2, with no clear D. V lost 10 bases to trimming and J lost 5 bases, with 8 bases between them. The CDR3 covers 10 residues. CDR1 is LNHDA and CDR2 is SQIVND in the germline V gene (reference sequence). Here the CDR3 reads CATWEYGYTF. The CDR3 region has the DNA TGTGCCACCTGGGAGTATGGCTACACCTTC.

J is TRBJ2-1 and V is TRBV24-1; a possible D gene is TRBD1 (8 bases). Trimming cost V 6 bases and J 9 bases, with 20 bases left between them. CDR3 length: 15 residues. The germline V gene encodes CDR1 KGHDR and CDR2 SFDVKD. The CDR3: CATSSGDRIVGEQFF. The CDR3 region has the DNA TGTGCCACCAGTAGCGGGGACAGGATCGTAGGTGAGCAGTTCTTC.

The V call is TRBV9, the J call TRBJ1-3; unclear D gene. This CDR3 is 14 amino acids long. Germline values: CDR1 SGDLS, CDR2 YYNGEE. V was clipped by 4 bases and J by 1 base, with 9 bases between them. CDR3 sequence reads: CASSTGGSGNTIYF. DNA for the CDR3: TGTGCCAGCAGCACCGGTGGGTCTGGAAACACCATATATTTT.

The V call is TRBV4-3, the J call TRBJ1-5; the D gene is possibly TRBD1 (5 bases). CDR1 is LGHNA, CDR2 YSLEER, per germline. The CDR3 is 15 residues long. Trimming took off 5 bases at V and 5 bases at J, with 16 bases between the two ends. CDR3 sequence: CASSFNRGAHQPQHF. CDR3 DNA: TGCGCCAGCAGCTTTAACCGCGGGGCCCATCAGCCCCAGCATTTT.

V usage is TRBV7-6 and J usage is TRBJ2-5; D unresolved. Germline CDR1 SGHVS, CDR2 FNYEAQ. The CDR3 spans 11 residues. The V gene lost 3 bases and the J gene lost 2 bases, with 1 base spanning the gap. The CDR3 region is CASSFQETQYF. The CDR3 DNA sequence: TGTGCCAGCAGCTTTCAAGAGACCCAGTACTTC.

The J gene is TRBJ2-7, the V gene TRBV25-1; 9 bases align to TRBD1. Germline V gene sequence: CDR1 MGHDK, CDR2 SYGVNS. The CDR3 loop spans 14 amino acids. V lost 6 bases and J lost 3; bases outside the gene matches: 6. CDR3 residues: CASRSGTGNYEQYF. The CDR3 coding sequence is TGTGCCAGCAGGTCCGGGACAGGGAACTACGAGCAGTACTTC.

The genes are TRBV5-1 and TRBJ1-5; TRBD1 might be the D (5 bases). The CDR3 runs 17 residues. Germline CDR1 is SGHRS and CDR2 is YFSETQ. The V gene lost 4 bases and the J gene lost 0 bases, with 17 bases spanning the gap. CDR3 nucleotide sequence: TGCGCCAGCAGCCGTGGGACGACGGTATATAGCAATCAGCCCCAGCATTTT. Protein sequence: CASSRGTTVYSNQPQHF. Full variable domain (missing parts from reference TRBV5-1 and TRBJ1-5): KAGVTQTPRYLIKTRGQQVTLSCSPISGHRSVSWYQQTPGQGLQFLFEYFSETQRNKGNFPGRFSGRQFSNSRSEMNVSTLELGDSALYLCASSRGTTVYSNQPQHFGDGTRLSIL.

V gene TRBV4-1 combines with J gene TRBJ1-1; 7 bases fit TRBD1. Looked up from germline, CDR1 is MGHRA and CDR2 is YSYEKL. The junction had 4 bases not matched to a gene; V was cut back by 1 base and J by 5 bases. This CDR3 comprises 14 residues. The CDR3 DNA follows: TGCGCCAGCAGCCAAGGACAGGGAGAAACTGAAGCTTTCTTT. This codes for CASSQGQGETEAFF.

The chain couples TRBV9 to TRBJ1-2; TRBD1 matches 9 bases. Germline-derived CDR1 and CDR2 are SGDLS and YYNGEE. V lost 0 bases and J lost 2; bases outside the gene matches: 2. The CDR3 contains 15 residues. The CDR3 bases are TGTGCCAGCAGCGTAGGCGGGACAGGGAACTATGGCTACACCTTC. It translates to CASSVGGTGNYGYTF.

This clone was observed once. This rearrangement joins TRBV19 to TRBJ2-1; 8 nucleotides align to TRBD2. V dropped 9 bases and J dropped 7; count of bases not matched to a gene: 14. Germline lookup yields CDR1 LNHDA and CDR2 SQIVND (reference sequence). The CDR3 length is 15 residues. The CDR3 bases are TGTGCCAGCAAGATTAGCGGGATTCCACTGAATGAGCAGTTCTTC. This encodes CASKISGIPLNEQFF. Together with reference TRBV19 and TRBJ2-1, the CDR3 gives the full variable domain: DGGITQSPKYLFRKEGQNVTLSCEQNLNHDAMYWYRQDPGQGLRLIYYSQIVNDFQKGDIAEGYSVSREKKESFPLTVTSAQKNPTAFYLCASKISGIPLNEQFFGPGTRLTVL.

The chain joins TRBV13 to TRBJ1-1, with 8 nucleotides matching TRBD1. CDR3 length: 14 amino acids. V lost 7 bases, J lost 1 base, and 5 bases stayed unmatched. Germline assignment: CDR1 PRHDT and CDR2 FYEKMQ (reference sequence). In DNA, the CDR3 is TGTGCCAGCACTTGGGGACAGGCGAACACTGAAGCTTTCTTT. Translation gives CASTWGQANTEAFF.

A single count supports this clone. The chain recombines TRBV12-3 or TRBV12-4 with TRBJ2-5; D gene uncertain. The CDR3 has 13 amino acids. The V end lost 0 bases, the J end lost 9 bases, and 11 bases lay between the germline ends. CDR3 in amino acids: CASSLAARVAQYF. Here the CDR3 DNA reads TGTGCCAGCAGTTTAGCGGCAAGGGTGGCCCAGTACTTC.

The gene calls are TRBV5-6 and TRBJ1-2; D gene ambiguous. This CDR3 contains 12 residues. Trimming left V 5 bases short and J 7 bases short, with 12 bases between. Germline V gives CDR1 SGHDT, CDR2 YYEEEE. This CDR3 is CASRDGPGGYTF. CDR3 DNA sequence: TGTGCCAGCAGGGACGGACCCGGTGGCTACACCTTC.

The rearrangement links TRBV5-5 to TRBJ2-3; D unresolved. The ends were cut back, 2 bases at V and 0 bases at J, with 19 bases in the middle. There are 18 residues in the CDR3. Germline values: CDR1 SGHKS, CDR2 YYEKEE (reference sequence). CDR3 nucleotide sequence: TGTGCCAGCAGCTTTGGCGTCGGTGGGTATTCTAGCACAGATACGCAGTATTTT. Residues: CASSFGVGGYSSTDTQYF.

The rearrangement uses TRBV19 and TRBJ2-7; no reliable D call. Germline CDR1 reads LNHDA; CDR2 reads SQIVND (reference sequence). The CDR3 extends over 13 amino acids. Deletions cut 11 bases from V and 0 bases from J, with 14 bases between. In DNA form, the CDR3 reads TGTGCCTCCCGGGCGCCGAACTCCTACGAGCAGTACTTC. Amino acid sequence: CASRAPNSYEQYF.

This chain connects TRBV9 to TRBJ1-1, with D unresolved. In germline, CDR1 is SGDLS, CDR2 YYNGEE. The ends were cut back, 3 bases at V and 6 bases at J, with 9 bases in the middle. The CDR3 has 12 amino acids. The CDR3 DNA reads TGTGCCAGCAGCGCCCAAGGCGCTGAAGCTTTCTTT. This gives the protein CASSAQGAEAFF.

The J gene is TRBJ2-1, the V gene TRBV5-1; D is unresolved. The CDR3 runs 16 residues. CDR1 and CDR2 from the germline V gene are SGHRS and YFSETQ. The V gene lost 1 base and the J gene lost 4 bases, with 15 bases spanning the gap. Here the CDR3 reads CASSLSSGLSYNEQFF. CDR3 DNA: TGCGCCAGCAGCTTGTCTTCGGGCCTAAGTTACAATGAGCAGTTCTTC.

This sequence joins TRBV19 and TRBJ1-2; D is undetermined. This CDR3 contains 16 residues. Germline-derived CDR1 and CDR2 are LNHDA and SQIVND (reference sequence). Trimming removed 2 bases at V and 6 bases at J, with 19 bases between. CDR3 DNA: TGTGCCAGTAGTATAAGATACCGGGCCCAATCGGATGGCTACACCTTC. It is translated as CASSIRYRAQSDGYTF.

The chain recombines TRBV5-1 with TRBJ2-5, with unresolved D. V was clipped by 1 base and J by 6 bases, with 13 bases between them. CDR3 length: 14 amino acids. In germline, CDR1 is SGHRS, CDR2 YFSETQ. Here the CDR3 reads CASSLYPAMKTQYF. CDR3 in DNA: TGCGCCAGCAGCTTGTACCCTGCTATGAAGACCCAGTACTTC.